The 4 T cell receptor beta chains in this list originate from one sample, sequenced in a study of shared clonotypes between healthy human individuals. Data came from immunoSEQ multiplex PCR; TCRdb stores just in-frame clones and leaves some out. In the table there are about 380,000 clones, 96% of which are singletons. Input material: memory CD8+ T cells sorted from blood. Subset denoted: CD45RO+ cells pooled with CCR7-negative TemRA cells. The receptors derive from a man in his thirties or forties in good health.

The count of this clone is one. The chain links TRBV28 to TRBJ2-3; the D call may be TRBD1 or TRBD2 (5 bases each). CDR1 and CDR2 from the germline V gene are MDHEN and SYDVKM. This CDR3 is 14 amino acids long. Trimming cost V 5 bases and J 3 bases, with 12 bases left between them. The CDR3 is CASSPWGRTDTQYF. The CDR3 nucleotides are TGTGCCAGCAGTCCCTGGGGGAGAACAGATACGCAGTATTTT.

This rearrangement joins TRBV30 to TRBJ1-4; D remains unclear. The CDR3 totals 14 residues. The V and J ends lost 0 bases and 7 bases respectively, with 12 bases between them. CDR1 and CDR2 (germline): GTSNPN, SVGIG (reference sequence). This chain's CDR3 is CAWSVPYGSEKLFF. CDR3 DNA: TGTGCCTGGAGTGTACCGTATGGAAGTGAAAAACTGTTTTTT. Full variable domain (rest looked up from reference TRBV30 and TRBJ1-4): SQTIHQWPATLVQPVGSPLSLECTVEGTSNPNLYWYRQAAGRGLQLLFYSVGIGQISSEVPQNLSASRPQDRQFILSSKKLLLSDSGFYLCAWSVPYGSEKLFFGSGTQLSVL.

A single count supports this clone. This chain links TRBV7-3 with TRBJ2-3; 11 bases align to TRBD2. The CDR3 is 17 amino acids. Germline V lookup: CDR1 SGHTA, CDR2 FQGTGA. Trimming at V came to 4 bases and at J to 2 bases, leaving 8 bases not matched to a gene. The CDR3 nucleotides are TGTGCCAGCAGCTACTTTCCGGGACTAGCGGACACAGATACGCAGTATTTT. It is translated as CASSYFPGLADTDTQYF.

This clone occurred a few times. This chain connects TRBV27 to TRBJ2-2, with D maybe TRBD1 (6 bases). This CDR3 has 14 amino acids. The germline V and J ends were trimmed by 2 bases and 5 bases, with 9 bases remaining between them. CDR1 and CDR2 (germline): MNHEY, SMNVEV (reference sequence). This CDR3 is CASSLQGTTGELFF. For the CDR3, the DNA is TGTGCCAGCAGTTTACAGGGGACAACCGGGGAGCTGTTTTTT.